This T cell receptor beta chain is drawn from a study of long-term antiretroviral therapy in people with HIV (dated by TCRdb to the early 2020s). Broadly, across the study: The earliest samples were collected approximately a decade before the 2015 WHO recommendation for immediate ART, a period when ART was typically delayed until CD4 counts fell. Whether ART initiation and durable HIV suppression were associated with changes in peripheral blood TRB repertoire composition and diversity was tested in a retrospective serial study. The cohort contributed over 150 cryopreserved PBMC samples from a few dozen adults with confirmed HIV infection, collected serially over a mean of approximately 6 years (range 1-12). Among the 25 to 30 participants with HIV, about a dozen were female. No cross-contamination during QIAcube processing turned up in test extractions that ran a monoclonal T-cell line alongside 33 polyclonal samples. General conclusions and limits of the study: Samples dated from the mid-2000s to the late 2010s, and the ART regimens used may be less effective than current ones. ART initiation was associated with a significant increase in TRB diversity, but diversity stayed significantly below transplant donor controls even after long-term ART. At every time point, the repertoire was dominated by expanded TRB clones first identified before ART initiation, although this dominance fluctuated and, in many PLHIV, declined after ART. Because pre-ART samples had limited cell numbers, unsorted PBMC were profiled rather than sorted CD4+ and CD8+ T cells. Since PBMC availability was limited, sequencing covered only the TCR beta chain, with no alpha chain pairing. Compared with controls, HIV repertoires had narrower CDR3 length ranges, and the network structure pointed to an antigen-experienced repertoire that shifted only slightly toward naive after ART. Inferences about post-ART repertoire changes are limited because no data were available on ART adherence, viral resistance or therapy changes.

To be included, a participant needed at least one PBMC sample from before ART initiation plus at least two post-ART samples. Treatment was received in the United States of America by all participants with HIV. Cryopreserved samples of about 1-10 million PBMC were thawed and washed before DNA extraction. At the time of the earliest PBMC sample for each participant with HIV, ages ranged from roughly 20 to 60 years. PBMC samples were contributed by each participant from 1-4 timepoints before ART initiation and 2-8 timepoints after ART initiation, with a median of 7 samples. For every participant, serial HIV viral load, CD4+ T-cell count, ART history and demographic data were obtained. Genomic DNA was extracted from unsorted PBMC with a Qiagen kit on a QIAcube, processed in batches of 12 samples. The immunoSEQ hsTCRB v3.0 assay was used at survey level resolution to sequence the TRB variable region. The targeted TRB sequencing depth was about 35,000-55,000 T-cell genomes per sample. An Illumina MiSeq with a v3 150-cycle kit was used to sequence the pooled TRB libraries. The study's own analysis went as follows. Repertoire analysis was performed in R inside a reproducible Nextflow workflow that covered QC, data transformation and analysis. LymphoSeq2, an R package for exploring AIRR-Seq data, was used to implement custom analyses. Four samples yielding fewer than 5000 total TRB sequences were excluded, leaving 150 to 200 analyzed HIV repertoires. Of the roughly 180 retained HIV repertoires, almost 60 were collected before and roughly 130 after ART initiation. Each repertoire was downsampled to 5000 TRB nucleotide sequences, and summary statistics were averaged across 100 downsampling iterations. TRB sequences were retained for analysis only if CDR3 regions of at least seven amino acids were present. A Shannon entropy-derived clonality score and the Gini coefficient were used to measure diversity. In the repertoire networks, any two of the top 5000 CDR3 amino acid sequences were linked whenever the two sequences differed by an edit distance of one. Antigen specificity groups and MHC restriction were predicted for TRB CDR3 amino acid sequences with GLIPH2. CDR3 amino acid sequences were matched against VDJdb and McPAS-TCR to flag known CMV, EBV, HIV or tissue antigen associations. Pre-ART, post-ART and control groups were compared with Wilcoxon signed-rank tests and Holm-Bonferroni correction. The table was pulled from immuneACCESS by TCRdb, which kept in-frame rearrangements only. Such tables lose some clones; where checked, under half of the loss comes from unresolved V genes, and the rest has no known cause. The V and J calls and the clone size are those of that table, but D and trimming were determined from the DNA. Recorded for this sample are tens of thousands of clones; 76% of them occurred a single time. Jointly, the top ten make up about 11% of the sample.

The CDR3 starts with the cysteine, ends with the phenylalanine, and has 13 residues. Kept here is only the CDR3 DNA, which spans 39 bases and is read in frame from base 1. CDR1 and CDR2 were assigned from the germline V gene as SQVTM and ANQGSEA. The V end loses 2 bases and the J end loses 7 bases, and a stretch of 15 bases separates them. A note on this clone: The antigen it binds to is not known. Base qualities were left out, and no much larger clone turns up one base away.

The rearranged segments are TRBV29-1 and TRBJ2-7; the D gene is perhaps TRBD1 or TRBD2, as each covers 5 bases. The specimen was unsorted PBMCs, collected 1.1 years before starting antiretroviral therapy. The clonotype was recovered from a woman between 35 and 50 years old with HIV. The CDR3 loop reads CSVERDGAAEQYF. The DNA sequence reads TGCAGCGTTGAAAGGGACGGCGCGGCAGAGCAGTACTTC.